Below, 21 T cell receptor beta chains from the same sample are listed, as sequenced in a study of T cell responses to AZD1222 COVID-19 vaccine (dated by TCRdb to about 2021). Library preparation employed the immunoSEQ multiplex PCR assay. TCRdb provides this immuneACCESS table in a form limited to in-frame rearrangements. Some clones are lacking; in checked studies, under half of them reflect an unresolved V gene, and why the rest are absent is not known. The sample yields 79,000 or so clones; around three quarters were counted once. The ten most abundant clones make up approximately 25% of the sample. Sample time point, as interpreted from the label and publication: about 28 days (+/-7) after the second vaccine dose. Taken with the paper, the label for treatment or condition translates to: meningococcal conjugate vaccine given as trial control. This specimen was peripheral blood, taken 28 days after the second dose of the MenACWY control vaccine. The receptors here all came from an adult who received the MenACWY meningococcal vaccine as a control.

This clone appeared once. The genes are TRBV7-8 and TRBJ1-6, with 7 positions matching TRBD1. The V segment lost 1 base and the J segment 7 bases; nucleotides outside the gene matches: 7. This CDR3 contains 16 residues. CDR1 SGHVS and CDR2 FQNEAQ come from the germline V gene. Here the CDR3 reads CASSLGSLTGNSPLHF. The CDR3 coding sequence is TGTGCCAGCAGCTTAGGTTCCCTGACAGGGAATTCACCCCTCCACTTT.

The J gene is TRBJ2-2, the V gene TRBV5-4; weak D call: TRBD1 (5 bases). The germline gives CDR1 SGHNT, CDR2 YYREEE (reference sequence). Trimming removed 0 bases from V and 5 bases from J, with 11 bases in between. CDR3 length: 15 residues. The CDR3 region has the DNA TGTGCCAGCAGCTTGGCAGGGCCGGGTACCGGGGAGCTGTTTTTT. Translating gives CASSLAGPGTGELFF. The full variable domain, its missing parts supplied by reference TRBV5-4 and TRBJ2-2, is ETGVTQSPTHLIKTRGQQVTLRCSSQSGHNTVSWYQQALGQGPQFIFQYYREEENGRGNFPPRFSGLQFPNYSSELNVNALELDDSALYLCASSLAGPGTGELFFGEGSRLTVL.

The chain has TRBV15 and TRBJ2-7, with 10 bases that match TRBD1. CDR3 length: 16 residues. CDR1 and CDR2 from the germline V gene are LNHNV and YYDKDF (reference sequence). The ends lost 5 bases at V and 5 bases at J; junction bases unmatched: 12. The CDR3 loop is CATSRVRTGGFHEQYF. The DNA of the CDR3 is TGTGCCACCAGCCGGGTCCGGACAGGGGGATTCCACGAGCAGTACTTC.

V gene TRBV28 combines with J gene TRBJ1-4; tentative D call: TRBD1 (6 bases). CDR3 length equals 15 residues. Germline V gene data show CDR1 as MDHEN and CDR2 as SYDVKM. V was pared by 7 bases and J by 5 bases, with 17 bases between. The chain's CDR3 is CASTTTRGANEKLFF. CDR3 sequence (DNA): TGTGCCAGCACGACAACCCGGGGGGCCAATGAAAAACTGTTTTTT.

The chain uses TRBV15 and TRBJ1-1, with 7 positions matching TRBD1. Germline V gives CDR1 LNHNV, CDR2 YYDKDF (reference sequence). J gave up 5 bases and V 4 bases, and 7 bases lay outside the gene matches. The CDR3 runs 14 residues. The CDR3 sequence: CATSIHRGGTEAFF. CDR3 in DNA: TGTGCCACCAGCATTCACAGGGGAGGAACTGAAGCTTTCTTT.

The V gene is TRBV6-6, the J gene TRBJ1-6; D remains ambiguous. V was clipped by 6 bases and J by 8 bases, with 14 bases between them. Germline V lookup: CDR1 MNHNY, CDR2 SVGAGI (reference sequence). The CDR3 consists of 14 residues. CDR3 protein: CASREGSVYSPLHF. CDR3 DNA: TGTGCCAGCAGAGAAGGGTCGGTTTATTCACCCCTCCACTTT.

The chain uses TRBV4-2 and TRBJ1-1; 8 bases are a match to TRBD1. The CDR3 has 16 residues. With 4 bases clipped from V and 3 bases from J, the junction kept 10 bases outside the gene matches. The germline CDR1 and CDR2 sequences are LGHNA and YNFKEQ. The CDR3 protein is CASSPRRDRGDTEAFF. CDR3 nucleotide sequence: TGTGCCAGCAGCCCCCGGAGAGACAGGGGAGACACTGAAGCTTTCTTT.

J is TRBJ2-7 and V is TRBV28; TRBD1 matches at 8 bases. The CDR3 contains 15 residues. Trimming at V came to 4 bases and at J to 6 bases, leaving 11 bases not matched to a gene. Germline CDR1 MDHEN, CDR2 SYDVKM. The CDR3 sequence: CASSSTGQGSGEQYF. CDR3 coding DNA: TGTGCCAGCAGTTCCACCGGACAGGGATCGGGCGAGCAGTACTTC. The full variable domain, with the rest looked up from reference TRBV28 and TRBJ2-7, is DVKVTQSSRYLVKRTGEKVFLECVQDMDHENMFWYRQDPGLGLRLIYFSYDVKMKEKGDIPEGYSVSREKKERFSLILESASTNQTSMYLCASSSTGQGSGEQYFGPGTRLTVT.

A few counts support this clone. V and J are TRBV30 and TRBJ2-2; D possibly corresponds to TRBD2 (6 bases). The CDR3 contains 15 residues. The V gene lost 3 bases and the J gene lost 2 bases, with 13 bases spanning the gap. Germline-derived CDR1 and CDR2 are GTSNPN and SVGIG (reference sequence). The CDR3 DNA is TGTGCCTGGAGGGGGGGACGGAAAAACACCGGGGAGCTGTTTTTT. It translates to CAWRGGRKNTGELFF. Full variable domain (outside the CDR3, taken from reference TRBV30 and TRBJ2-2): SQTIHQWPATLVQPVGSPLSLECTVEGTSNPNLYWYRQAAGRGLQLLFYSVGIGQISSEVPQNLSASRPQDRQFILSSKKLLLSDSGFYLCAWRGGRKNTGELFFGEGSRLTVL.

The chain recombines TRBV19 with TRBJ2-1, with 11 bases identical to TRBD2. V was clipped by 7 bases and J by 6 bases; unmatched bases: 11. Germline V gene sequence: CDR1 LNHDA, CDR2 SQIVND (reference sequence). This CDR3 contains 16 residues. The CDR3 sequence: CASTPFLAGGPNEQFF. CDR3 bases: TGTGCCAGTACCCCATTTTTAGCGGGAGGGCCCAATGAGCAGTTCTTC. The full variable domain, completed using reference TRBV19 and TRBJ2-1, is DGGITQSPKYLFRKEGQNVTLSCEQNLNHDAMYWYRQDPGQGLRLIYYSQIVNDFQKGDIAEGYSVSREKKESFPLTVTSAQKNPTAFYLCASTPFLAGGPNEQFFGPGTRLTVL.

The CDR3 region has the DNA TGTGCCAGCATGCTAGTCAGTGAGCAGTTCTTC. Protein: CASMLVSEQFF. The chain uses TRBV6-5 and TRBJ2-1; D call uncertain. The CDR3 covers 11 residues. The V gene lost 7 bases and the J gene lost 9 bases, with 10 bases spanning the gap. Germline V gene data show CDR1 as MNHEY and CDR2 as SVGAGI.

The J gene is TRBJ2-5, the V gene TRBV15, with D tentatively TRBD2 (5 bases). Germline loops: CDR1 LNHNV, CDR2 YYDKDF (reference sequence). This CDR3 region has 14 residues. Trimming stripped 4 bases from V and 0 bases from J, with 9 bases between. The CDR3 sequence: CATSNIAYQETQYF. The CDR3 DNA sequence: TGTGCCACCAGCAACATAGCGTACCAAGAGACCCAGTACTTC.

J is TRBJ2-5 and V is TRBV5-1; 9 nucleotides match TRBD1. This CDR3 is 14 amino acids long. Germline CDR1 reads SGHRS; CDR2 reads YFSETQ. With 3 bases clipped from V and 9 bases from J, the junction kept 9 bases outside the gene matches. The CDR3 sequence is CASSWGQGQGAQYF. The CDR3 DNA reads TGCGCCAGCAGCTGGGGACAGGGACAAGGGGCCCAGTACTTC.

V gene TRBV4-2 combines with J gene TRBJ1-2; D call uncertain. CDR1 and CDR2 from the germline V gene are LGHNA and YNFKEQ. There are 15 residues in the CDR3. The V end was cut by 0 bases, the J end by 0 bases, with 8 bases between. In nucleotides, the CDR3 is TGTGCCAGCAGCCAAGATTTGGCAGCTAACTATGGCTACACCTTC. It translates to CASSQDLAANYGYTF.

This clone was seen only a few times. This chain joins TRBV6-2 or TRBV6-3 and TRBJ2-1; tentatively, D is TRBD2 (6 bases). This CDR3 is built from 12 residues. Trimming stripped 0 bases from V and 15 bases from J, with 12 bases between. Germline V gene data show CDR1 as MNHEY and CDR2 as SVGEGT. CDR3 sequence (DNA): TGTGCCAGCAGTTACTCGAGGGACTGGTGGTTCTTC. Translated, it gives CASSYSRDWWFF.

This chain connects TRBV5-8 to TRBJ1-6; weak D call: TRBD1 (5 bases). The CDR3 has 15 residues. The ends were cut back, 0 bases at V and 7 bases at J, with 11 bases in the middle. From germline, CDR1 is SGHTS and CDR2 YDEGEE. CDR3 residues: CASSLAQGLNSPLHF. DNA for the CDR3: TGTGCCAGCAGCTTGGCTCAGGGACTGAATTCACCCCTCCACTTT.

This sequence joins TRBV9 and TRBJ2-4; 8 bases align to TRBD2. Germline V gene lookup returns CDR1 SGDLS and CDR2 YYNGEE. With V trimmed by 3 bases and J by 8 bases, 7 bases remained unmatched. This CDR3 spans 14 amino acids. The CDR3 DNA follows: TGTGCCAGCAGCGCTGGCGGGGGGCCGGACATTCAGTACTTC. Translating gives CASSAGGGPDIQYF.

The chain recombines TRBV27 with TRBJ1-1, with D uncertain. Germline V lookup: CDR1 MNHEY, CDR2 SMNVEV (reference sequence). Trimming removed 0 bases at V and 4 bases at J, with 12 bases between. This CDR3 contains 15 residues. The CDR3 DNA is TGTGCCAGCAGTTTATCGGGCCTAGGGAGCACTGAAGCTTTCTTT. Translation: CASSLSGLGSTEAFF.

This chain uses TRBV7-6 with TRBJ2-1, with 11 bases lining up with TRBD2. The CDR3 is 16 residues long. With V trimmed by 5 bases and J by 7 bases, 10 bases remained unmatched. Germline CDR1 SGHVS, CDR2 FNYEAQ. The chain's CDR3 is CASSRTSGLNVNEQFF. The DNA of the CDR3 is TGTGCCAGCAGCAGGACTAGCGGGCTTAATGTAAATGAGCAGTTCTTC.

The chain combines TRBV6-5 with TRBJ2-1; D is unresolved. The CDR3 consists of 13 residues. Deletions cut 6 bases from V and 15 bases from J, with 21 bases between. Germline assignment: CDR1 MNHEY and CDR2 SVGAGI. CDR3 in amino acids: CASSTRTTAAMFF. The DNA of the CDR3 is TGTGCCAGCAGCACCAGAACGACGGCGGCGATGTTCTTC.

The chain carries TRBV9 and TRBJ1-1; D is possibly TRBD1 (6 bases). V was cut by 0 bases and J by 3 bases, with 12 bases left in between. The CDR3 spans 15 residues. The germline V gene encodes CDR1 SGDLS and CDR2 YYNGEE. Written as DNA, the CDR3 is TGTGCCAGCAGCGTAGGAGCTCGACAGGACACTGAAGCTTTCTTT. Its translation: CASSVGARQDTEAFF.